The source of this T cell receptor (beta chain) is a study of blood T cell repertoires in COVID-19. At the level of the study: Spain, Italy and the United States supplied samples that represented acute and convalescent COVID-19. Sources were T cells, B-cell-depleted T cells, or PBMCs; the material itself was cDNA or gDNA.

The CDR3 length is 15 residues. The germline V and J ends were trimmed by 2 bases and 4 bases, with 15 bases remaining between them. Germline loops: CDR1 SGHRS, CDR2 YFSETQ. In the source study's methods: It was from reference gene primer amplification that nucleated cell counts were estimated. The protocol was immunoSEQ multiplex PCR, while the TCRdb copy is restricted to in-frame clones and leaves out a portion. V and J calls and clone size are given by that table; D and trimming were obtained from the DNA. This table holds 25,000 to 35,000 clones, about 91% found once. The chain has TRBV5-1 and TRBJ1-1; possibly TRBD1 for D (5 bases). The receptor comes from a human donor with acute or convalescent COVID-19. The donor label of this sample is uncertain. Sequencing input: peripheral blood. The CDR3 region has the DNA TGCGCCAGCAGCTTCGGGGTGGGGGGTTCCACTGAAGCTTTCTTT. Its translation is CASSFGVGGSTEAFF.